The 11 T cell receptor beta chains below come from one sample, sequenced in a study. TCRdb passed the RT-PCR reads through MiXCR, listing each CDR3 protein once. The sample holds hundreds of thousands of distinct CDR3 sequences, 12% to 15% seen once. The sample comprised memory CD4+ T cells from blood. The receptors originated from a female donor in good health, serving as a healthy control.

The CDR3 region is CASSLGGRENEQFF. CDR3 coding DNA: TGCGCCAGCAGCTTGGGCGGGAGGGAAAATGAGCAGTTCTTC. The chain links TRBV5-1 to TRBJ2-1; TRBD2 matches at 9 bases. The J segment lost 7 bases and the V segment lost 0 bases, leaving 2 bases of the junction unmatched. The V gene's germline CDR1 is SGHRS and CDR2 YFSETQ. This CDR3 is 14 amino acids long.

This clonotype was picked up a small number of times. The J gene is TRBJ2-1, the V gene TRBV12-3 or TRBV12-4; 7 positions match TRBD2. CDR3 length: 13 amino acids. Trimming took 7 bases from V and 7 from J; bases not matched to a gene: 7. The CDR3 loop reads CASISGNGNEQFF. In DNA, the CDR3 is TGTGCCAGCATAAGCGGGAATGGGAATGAGCAGTTCTTC.

CDR3 sequence (DNA): TGTGCCAGCAGCACAACCGTGAACAATGAGCAGTTCTTC. It translates to CASSTTVNNEQFF. The chain joins TRBV7-3 to TRBJ2-1; D gene uncertain. This CDR3 contains 13 residues. V was cut by 5 bases and J by 5 bases, with 10 bases left in between. CDR1 is SGHTA, CDR2 FQGTGA, per germline.

This sequence joins TRBV3-1 and TRBJ2-7; the match to TRBD2 covers 13 bases. The CDR3 length is 15 residues. V was clipped by 4 bases and J by 7 bases; unmatched bases: 7. CDR1 LGHDT and CDR2 YNNKEL come from the germline V gene (reference sequence). CDR3 DNA sequence: TGTGCCAGCAGCCTAGGACTAGCGGGAGTCTTGGAGCAGTACTTC. Translation gives CASSLGLAGVLEQYF.

Only a few counts were recorded for this clonotype. DNA of the CDR3: TGTGCCAGCAGGGCGGACTGGGCAGATACGCAGTATTTT. Its translation is CASRADWADTQYF. The chain joins TRBV2 to TRBJ2-3, with TRBD2 as a possible D gene (5 bases). Trimming removed 6 bases from V and 4 bases from J, with 11 bases in between. The CDR3 length is 13 residues. CDR1 and CDR2 from the germline V gene are SNHLY and FYNNEI.

The genes are TRBV21-1 and TRBJ2-1; the table's D call of TRBD2 was not tested on the DNA. TRBV21-1 is shown as a pseudogene. This CDR3 has 16 amino acids. For the CDR3, the DNA is TGTGCCAGCAGCAAACGGGCGGGGGGGCCTCACAATGAGCAGTTCTTC. It is translated as CASSKRAGGPHNEQFF.

This clonotype was found many times. This chain connects TRBV4-3 to TRBJ2-3; 8 bases are a match to TRBD2. With 2 bases clipped from V and 2 bases from J, the junction kept 6 bases outside the gene matches. The CDR3 is 16 amino acids. Germline-derived CDR1 and CDR2 are LGHNA and YSLEER. In DNA, the CDR3 is TGCGCCAGCAGCCAACAGCGGGGGAGTTACACAGATACGCAGTATTTT. It encodes CASSQQRGSYTDTQYF.

This clonotype appeared a few times. The rearrangement links TRBV7-9 to TRBJ2-3, with a possible D match to TRBD2 (5 bases). Germline CDR1 is SEHNR and CDR2 is FQNEAQ (reference sequence). CDR3 length equals 15 residues. The V end lost 3 bases, the J end lost 0 bases, and 10 bases lay between the germline ends. Here the CDR3 DNA reads TGTGCCAGCAGCTTGTCAGCGGATAGCACAGATACGCAGTATTTT. Encoded protein: CASSLSADSTDTQYF. Drawing the rest from reference TRBV7-9 and TRBJ2-3, the complete variable domain is DTGVSQNPRHKITKRGQNVTFRCDPISEHNRLYWYRQTLGQGPEFLTYFQNEAQLEKSRLLSDRFSAERPKGSFSTLEIQRTEQGDSAMYLCASSLSADSTDTQYFGPGTRLTVL.

In this sample, this clonotype turned up many times. This chain uses TRBV6-5 with TRBJ2-1, with D perhaps TRBD2 (5 bases). Germline CDR1 reads MNHEY; CDR2 reads SVGAGI. The CDR3 is 13 residues long. Trimming stripped 2 bases from V and 3 bases from J, with 5 bases between. In nucleotides, the CDR3 is TGTGCCAGCAGTTACGACTACTACAATGAGCAGTTCTTC. Amino acids: CASSYDYYNEQFF.

The chain joins TRBV28 to TRBJ1-2; unclear D gene. Germline V gene sequence: CDR1 MDHEN, CDR2 SYDVKM. This CDR3 has 13 residues. V lost 5 bases and J lost 3, with 10 bases in between. The CDR3 DNA sequence: TGTGCCAGCAGTCCCAGTAAGGACTATGGCTACACCTTC. Translating gives CASSPSKDYGYTF.

The rearrangement joins TRBV18 to TRBJ2-5; the D gene is possibly TRBD2 (7 bases). V was trimmed by 1 base and J by 5 bases, leaving 14 bases between them. Germline V gene lookup returns CDR1 KGHSH and CDR2 LQKENI. The CDR3 is made up of 15 amino acids. The CDR3 spells CASSPQVQGGETQYF. For the CDR3, the DNA is TGTGCCAGCTCACCACAAGTACAGGGAGGGGAGACCCAGTACTTC.